A selection of T cell receptor beta chains follows, all from one sample in a study of tumor-infiltrating lymphocytes in primary liver carcinoma. Via MiXCR, TCRdb re-called the multiplex PCR reads, giving one row per CDR3 protein. Found here are 300,000 to 350,000 distinct CDR3 sequences, 58% of them singletons; the top ten hold 17%. Sequencing was carried out using peripheral blood. Every receptor here comes from a woman under 40 with primary liver carcinoma and hepatitis B virus infection. Both conserved end residues are trimmed from each CDR3. The order of the fields is J gene, V gene, clone size, CDR3 protein. Some rows have no size entry. The others give once, few or many, or a class for an expanded clone.

TRBJ2-1 | TRBV6-5 | few | ASSYTQTGAIYNEQF
TRBJ2-2 | TRBV7-9 | - | ASSEDRRKTGELF
TRBJ2-1 | TRBV11-1 | - | ACSQLVFYNEQF
TRBJ2-7 | TRBV10-3 | - | AISEVLYEQY
TRBJ1-1 | TRBV6-5 | many | ASSSTNTEAF
TRBJ2-7 | TRBV12-3/TRBV12-4 | - | ASSLRHYEQY
TRBJ2-1 | TRBV2 | - | ASSEDRTGNNEQF
TRBJ2-7 | TRBV5-4 | - | VSSLGSAPYEQY
TRBJ2-6 | TRBV11-1 | few | ASSQSTPVGAGANVLT
TRBJ2-1 | TRBV6-6 | few | ASSPAGGGNNEQF
TRBJ2-5 | TRBV4-3 | - | ASSQGVRVRETQY
TRBJ2-3 | TRBV6-2/TRBV6-3 | - | ASRTRLAGGMFTDTQY
TRBJ1-5 | TRBV6-5 | - | ASSYSRGRPQL
TRBJ2-5 | TRBV6-6 | once | ASSYGRMQETQY
TRBJ2-7 | TRBV13 | - | ASSLGTSDYEQY
TRBJ1-5 | TRBV6-6 | - | ASWQRGGSNQPQH
TRBJ2-2 | TRBV5-1 | - | ASSLAVEMTANTGELF
TRBJ2-1 | TRBV13 | few | ASINSGTDNEQF
TRBJ2-3 | TRBV29-1 | - | SGDPSWDVWADTQY
TRBJ2-1 | TRBV6-2/TRBV6-3 | few | ASSYTPGTITNEQF
TRBJ2-2 | TRBV5-6 | - | TSNLAPRVNGELF
TRBJ2-5 | TRBV6-2/TRBV6-3 | - | ASKDPGLAVGQETQY
TRBJ2-7 | TRBV14 | - | ASSFLF
TRBJ2-5 | TRBV6-2/TRBV6-3 | few | ASSQGRFRQETQY
TRBJ2-2 | TRBV11-1 | many | ASSSPPLTGELF
TRBJ2-7 | TRBV12-3/TRBV12-4 | many | ASSPWGGGLYEQY
TRBJ2-1 | TRBV28 | - | ASSSKGGPWEQF
TRBJ2-1 | TRBV6-1 | - | VSLNLLHSGIIKWDNEQF
TRBJ2-6 | TRBV4-2 | many | ASSHEDSGANVLT
TRBJ1-1 | TRBV12-5 | few | ASDLGGMDTEAF
TRBJ2-7 | TRBV12-3/TRBV12-4 | few | ASSSQHYEQY
TRBJ2-5 | TRBV6-2/TRBV6-3 | - | ASSQGFYRGETQY
TRBJ2-7 | TRBV29-1 | many | SVFTSSYEQY
TRBJ2-1 | TRBV5-5 | - | ASSRGVGVMNEQF
TRBJ2-7 | TRBV30 | few | AWGGGAGISYEQY
TRBJ1-5 | TRBV12-3/TRBV12-4 | - | VSSTGTAQPQH
TRBJ1-4 | TRBV13 | - | ASSHGTARGKLF
TRBJ1-4 | TRBV6-6 | few | ASSPPGGRSEKLF
TRBJ2-1 | TRBV11-3 | once | AGSIWGGDSYNEQF
TRBJ2-3 | TRBV12-3/TRBV12-4 | few | ASRPSADTQY
- | TRBV29-1 | - | SVGDNAGNQPQY
TRBJ2-2 | TRBV28 | - | ASSLVAPGELF